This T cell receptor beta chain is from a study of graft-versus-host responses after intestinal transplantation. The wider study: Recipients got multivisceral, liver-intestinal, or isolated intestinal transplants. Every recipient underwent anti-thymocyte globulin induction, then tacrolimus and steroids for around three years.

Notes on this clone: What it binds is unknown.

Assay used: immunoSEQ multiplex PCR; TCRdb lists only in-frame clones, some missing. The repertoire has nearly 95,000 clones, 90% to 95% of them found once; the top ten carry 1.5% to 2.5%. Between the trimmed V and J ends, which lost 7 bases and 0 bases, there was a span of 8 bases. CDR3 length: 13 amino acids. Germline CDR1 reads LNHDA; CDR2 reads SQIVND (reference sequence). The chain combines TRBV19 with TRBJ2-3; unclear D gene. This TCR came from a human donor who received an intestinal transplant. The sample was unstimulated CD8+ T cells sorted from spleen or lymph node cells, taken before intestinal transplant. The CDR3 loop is CASMVSSTDTQYF. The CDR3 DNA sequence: TGTGCCAGTATGGTTAGTAGCACAGATACGCAGTATTTT.